This T cell receptor (beta chain) is from a study of CXCR3-negative and CXCR3-positive naive CD8 T cells. It was by 5' RACE with UMI labels that the TRB cDNA libraries were prepared. TCRdb reprocessed the 5' RACE reads, with one entry per CDR3 protein and no DNA. The sample spans 130,000 to 150,000 distinct CDR3 sequences; the ten largest clones claim approximately 0.28%. CDR3 length: 12 amino acids. The germline V gene encodes CDR1 MDHEN and CDR2 SYDVKM. Study-wide points: Naive CXCR3-positive cells had TRB CDR3s more hydrophobic than those of CXCR3-negative naive cells.

On this clonotype itself: Its antigen is not known.

The sequenced sample was naive CXCR3+ CD8+ T cells from blood. Subset noted: CD45RO-CCR7+CD27+CD95- naive CD8+ T cells expressing CXCR3 (TNR3+). This TCR came from a human donor in good health. Some clones in this sample may be carry-over from other donors' samples. The chain uses TRBV28 and TRBJ2-1. CDR3 sequence reads: CASSFVSHEQFF.